Presented here are 14 T cell receptor beta chains from one specimen sequenced in a study of OX40 agonist ivuxolimab in advanced cancers. Libraries were constructed by the immunoSEQ multiplex PCR assay. Drawn from immuneACCESS, this table holds only the in-frame rearrangements with V and J called that TCRdb kept. Clones are partly lost; checked studies trace under half to an unresolved V gene and leave the rest unexplained. The sample table contains tens of thousands of clones; only one count was recorded for 83% of them. The top ten constitute roughly 8.6% of the sample. The input for sequencing was CD4+ or CD8+ T cells sorted from blood, taken in a trial of the OX40 agonist ivuxolimab. These TCRs come from an adult with an advanced solid tumor such as melanoma, head and neck, liver or kidney cancer.

The chain combines TRBV9 with TRBJ1-2, with D perhaps TRBD1 (5 bases). Germline CDR1 reads SGDLS; CDR2 reads YYNGEE. The CDR3 consists of 17 residues. The V end was cut by 3 bases, the J end by 4 bases, with 22 bases between. The CDR3 bases are TGTGCCAGCAGCGGGCACTTGGAGAGGGGCGGAGGCTATGGCTACACCTTC. Translated: CASSGHLERGGGYGYTF.

The chain uses TRBV7-6 and TRBJ1-1; no definite D call. CDR1 and CDR2 (germline): SGHVS, FNYEAQ. Trimming cost V 1 base and J 4 bases, with 13 bases left between them. The CDR3 is made up of 15 amino acids. CDR3 in amino acids: CASSLGAPMGTEAFF. DNA of the CDR3: TGTGCCAGCAGCTTAGGTGCGCCAATGGGCACTGAAGCTTTCTTT.

This clone was detected a few times. This chain uses TRBV27 with TRBJ1-2, with unresolved D. Germline V gene data show CDR1 as MNHEY and CDR2 as SMNVEV (reference sequence). The CDR3 length is 13 residues. With 3 bases removed from V and 3 bases from J, the gap between germline ends came to 8 bases. The CDR3 loop reads CASSLTRYYGYTF. The CDR3 region has the DNA TGTGCCAGCAGTTTGACACGGTACTATGGCTACACCTTC.

This chain connects TRBV6-6 to TRBJ1-1; 7 positions agree with TRBD1. J gave up 2 bases and V 7 bases, and 10 bases lay outside the gene matches. This CDR3 has 15 amino acids. Germline V lookup: CDR1 MNHNY, CDR2 SVGAGI (reference sequence). The CDR3 loop is CASIERTGKNTEAFF. The CDR3 coding sequence is TGTGCCAGCATCGAACGGACAGGAAAAAACACTGAAGCTTTCTTT.

In this sample, this clone is medium-sized. The chain is built from TRBV19 and TRBJ2-7; TRBD1 might be the D (5 bases). The V gene's germline CDR1 is LNHDA and CDR2 SQIVND (reference sequence). The CDR3 loop spans 17 amino acids. V was trimmed by 5 bases and J by 4 bases, leaving 24 bases between them. CDR3 region: CASSPVLDTHRYYEQYF. CDR3 DNA: TGTGCCAGTAGTCCAGTCCTGGACACTCACCGTTATTACGAGCAGTACTTC.

This clone is a singleton in its sample. The chain joins TRBV6-6 to TRBJ1-3; a possible D gene is TRBD1 (5 bases). This CDR3 region has 14 residues. Between the trimmed V and J ends, which lost 2 bases and 3 bases, there was a span of 8 bases. Germline V gene sequence: CDR1 MNHNY, CDR2 SVGAGI (reference sequence). The CDR3 coding sequence is TGTGCCAGCAGTTACGACAGTTTTGGAAACACCATATATTTT. Residues: CASSYDSFGNTIYF.

The rearrangement joins TRBV6-4 to TRBJ2-2; D gene uncertain. Germline values: CDR1 MRHNA, CDR2 SNTAGT. The CDR3 covers 13 residues. With 3 bases removed from V and 1 base from J, the gap between germline ends came to 3 bases. The CDR3 sequence is CASSEGNTGELFF. CDR3 nucleotides: TGTGCCAGCAGTGAAGGGAACACCGGGGAGCTGTTTTTT.

This chain links TRBV4-2 with TRBJ2-2; D gene unclear. Trimming shortened V by 3 bases and J by 8 bases, and 7 bases separated the two germline ends. This CDR3 spans 12 amino acids. Germline CDR1 and CDR2: LGHNA and YNFKEQ. The CDR3 reads CASSHLEGELFF. The CDR3 DNA reads as TGTGCCAGCAGCCACCTTGAAGGGGAGCTGTTTTTT.

The chain is built from TRBV19 and TRBJ1-5, with 7 positions matching TRBD1. Germline V gene sequence: CDR1 LNHDA, CDR2 SQIVND (reference sequence). This CDR3 has 13 residues. V was clipped by 5 bases and J by 5 bases; unmatched bases: 3. CDR3 amino acids: CASSVTGDQPQHF. CDR3 sequence (DNA): TGTGCCAGTAGTGTTACAGGGGATCAGCCCCAGCATTTT.

This clone was counted between two and nine times. The genes are TRBV27 and TRBJ1-5; tentatively, D is TRBD1 (6 bases). The germline gives CDR1 MNHEY, CDR2 SMNVEV (reference sequence). Trimming shortened V by 4 bases and J by 2 bases, and 9 bases separated the two germline ends. The CDR3 has 14 amino acids. The CDR3 coding sequence is TGTGCCAGCAGTTCACAGGGTGGCAATCAGCCCCAGCATTTT. Translating it yields CASSSQGGNQPQHF.

The V call is TRBV27, the J call TRBJ2-1; 11 bases agree with TRBD1. CDR1 and CDR2 (germline): MNHEY, SMNVEV (reference sequence). This CDR3 comprises 15 residues. V lost 6 bases and J lost 6; bases outside the gene matches: 7. In DNA form, the CDR3 reads TGTGCCAGCAGCAGACCCGGGACAGGGGGCAATGAGCAGTTCTTC. Translating it yields CASSRPGTGGNEQFF.

The chain is built from TRBV19 and TRBJ2-3; D is possibly TRBD1 (6 bases). The CDR3 has 17 amino acids. The germline CDR1 and CDR2 sequences are LNHDA and SQIVND (reference sequence). V lost 4 bases, J lost 6 bases, and 23 bases lay in between. The CDR3 bases are TGTGCCAGTAGTACCTACAGGGTTAACGAAAACGGGGATACGCAGTATTTT. This translates into CASSTYRVNENGDTQYF.

This clone was observed once. V is TRBV6-6 and J is TRBJ2-2, with D tentatively TRBD1 (6 bases). The CDR3 is 15 amino acids. Germline V gene data show CDR1 as MNHNY and CDR2 as SVGAGI (reference sequence). Trimming left V 3 bases short and J 3 bases short, with 11 bases between. CDR3 protein: CASSYFGQHTGELFF. The CDR3, as DNA: TGTGCCAGCAGTTATTTCGGACAGCACACCGGGGAGCTGTTTTTT.

Comment on this clone: An end of the junction differs from the germline gene, which may be a read error. The chain joins TRBV27 to TRBJ1-3; D is ambiguous. CDR1 is MNHEY, CDR2 SMNVEV, per germline (reference sequence). The CDR3 is 13 residues long. CDR3 in DNA: TGTGCCAGCAGCCCCGGAGTTGGAGACACCATATATTTT. This sequence encodes CASSPGVGDTIYF.